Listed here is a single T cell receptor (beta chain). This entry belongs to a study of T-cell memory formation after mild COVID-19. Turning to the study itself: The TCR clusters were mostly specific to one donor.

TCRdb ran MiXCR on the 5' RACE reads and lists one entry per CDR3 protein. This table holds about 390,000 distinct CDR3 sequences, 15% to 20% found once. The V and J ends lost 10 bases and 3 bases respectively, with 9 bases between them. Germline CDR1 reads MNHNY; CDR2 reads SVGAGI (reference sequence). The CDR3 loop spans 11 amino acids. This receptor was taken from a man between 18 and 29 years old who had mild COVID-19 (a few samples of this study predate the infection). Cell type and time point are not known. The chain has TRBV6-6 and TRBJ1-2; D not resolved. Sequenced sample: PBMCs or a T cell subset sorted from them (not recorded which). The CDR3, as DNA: TGTGCCACCCCCGGGTACTATGGCTACACCTTC. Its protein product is CATPGYYGYTF.